Listed here is a single TCR beta chain. This clone was counted only a few times. Its antigen specificity is not known. Base qualities are not at hand, and no much larger clone is one base apart. This sample is part of a study of cytomegalovirus exposure and HLA in healthy donors (dated by TCRdb to about 2017). The study in broad terms: An earlier analysis of 587 of the donors reported 276 Gb of sequence data and around 120 million unique TCR beta sequences obtained from some 200 million T cells. A later genetic analysis took genome-wide SNP genotypes for about 65% of the 666 donors and used that subset as a discovery cohort. The study aimed to test whether signatures of past pathogen exposure could be identified by cataloging public T cell receptors. To predict cytomegalovirus infection status, the study combined high-throughput TCR immunosequencing, statistical association of individual TCRs with disease status, and machine learning. To study patterns of TCR occurrence, a later analysis re-analyzed previously published TCR beta repertoires from around 660 donors and added high-resolution HLA genotyping. Several DR-DQ haplotypes were treated as single units for association and clustering because of strong linkage in the cohort. Every repertoire in the discovery cohort had been generated on one and the same sequencing platform. Rather than drawing on any new phenotypic data, the later analysis identified candidate immune exposures from TCR beta sequences and the way those sequences occurred across donors. Among some 410 genotyped donors of the cohort, an average of around 240,000 unique TCR beta nucleotide sequences was sequenced per donor, of which 15% to 20% were non-productive. Around 320 gigabases of sequencing data and tens of millions of unique TCR sequences were included in an early release covering 500 to 750 HLA-typed donors. The T cell repertoires of several hundred subjects were profiled by immunosequencing and related to cytomegalovirus serostatus. To decide whether each TCR beta V gene segment behaved as functional or pseudogenic, an earlier analysis of nearly 600 of the donors relied on high-throughput TCR beta sequencing. Among the roughly 390 genotyped donors, more than 70% belonged to the genetic ancestry cluster associated with self-reported Caucasian donors. Donor age, sex, ethnicity and CMV serostatus were collected together with the repertoire data. HLA typing covered class I and class II loci at four-digit resolution. Typing coverage varied by locus: about 629-640 donors for A, B, C, DRB1 and DQB1; approximately 500 for DQA1; nearly 610 for DPA1; approximately 450 for DPB1. A separate validation cohort of roughly 120 different subjects was used in addition to the approximately 610-subject first cohort.

From its cysteine to its phenylalanine, the CDR3 spans 15 amino acids. The only DNA kept is the CDR3, 45 bases in frame from the first base. Trimming takes 2 bases off V and 6 bases off J; junction bases not matched to a gene: 8. The germline V gene gives CDR1 as SGHRS and CDR2 as YFSETQ. The cohort was made up of roughly 670 healthy bone marrow donors. At the time of sampling, all cohort members were nominally healthy, though unrecorded immune exposures were likely present. The donor tested CMV seronegative, placing the donor among the roughly 400 seronegative members of the cohort. A peripheral blood sample was collected from each donor, and TCR beta sequencing was performed on peripheral blood mononuclear cells. The Qiagen DNeasy Blood Extraction Kit was used to extract genomic DNA from the blood cell samples. The library was generated by the immunoSEQ multiplex PCR assay. A mixture of 60 forward primers for TCR Vbeta segments and 13 reverse primers for TCR Jbeta segments was used in the multiplex PCR. A multiplex PCR assay on genomic DNA amplified the CDR3 region of rearranged TCR beta genes. On the Illumina HiSeq System, the amplified TCR beta libraries were sequenced as 87-base-pair reads. The authors' analysis ran thus. A later analysis counted about 80 million unique TCR beta chains across the 550 to 800 repertoires, and some 11 million of these chains were shared by at least two donors. Raw reads were error-corrected and collapsed into unique sequences by a nearest-neighbor algorithm in which closely related sequences were merged to remove PCR and sequencing errors. CDR3 sequences were aligned to IMGT reference sequences to assign V, D and J gene segments. Each retained sequence needed at least a six-nucleotide match to both a V gene segment and a J gene segment. A rearrangement was called productive if the CDR3 had no stop codons and remained in frame with V and J, and every other rearrangement was called non-productive. Following IMGT convention, CDR3 was defined as the stretch from the second conserved V-encoded cysteine to the conserved J-encoded phenylalanine. The earlier analysis of roughly 590 of the donors excluded any sequence lacking an unambiguous match to a single V gene segment. An earlier analysis of 500 to 700 of the donors classified V segments as functional when productive rearrangements were above 56.7% and as segregating when the standard deviation between donors was above 5%. A statistical classification framework was built for diagnosing cytomegalovirus status from the catalog of TCR beta chain sequences. A later analysis assigned V and J genes by comparing TCR nucleotide sequences with IMGT/GENE-DB human TR gene sequences. Using the TCRdist pipeline, a later analysis assigned CDR3 sequences along with most-parsimonious VDJ recombination scenarios. In a later analysis, every TCR beta chain was defined by the combination of its CDR3 amino acid sequence and its V-gene family, and reads without a unique V-gene family were dropped. In a later analysis, several hundred highly shared, low-generation-probability nucleotide sequences were removed to address suspected cross-contamination and a sequencing artifact. In a later analysis, a clonal expansion index for each public chain was calculated from normalized within-repertoire ranks of inferred template counts. In a later analysis, generation probabilities were computed using a VDJ recombination model fitted to out-of-frame rearrangements, and the results were checked against IGoR. A later analysis scored TCR-TCR, TCR-HLA and TCR-CMV co-occurrence with hypergeometric tests, applying a repertoire-size bias correction to TCR pairs. In a later analysis, false discovery rates were estimated by permuting HLA or CMV assignments 20 times. In a later analysis, co-occurring TCRs were grouped using DBSCAN, and TCRdist sequence similarity was added for clustering within HLA-allele-positive subsets. Co-occurrence clustering excluded repertoires with fewer than 30,000 or more than 120,000 public chains, plus five with anomalous nucleotide sharing. TCRdb mirrors the immuneACCESS table, restricted to in-frame sequences. Some clones are absent from its copies; in checked studies, under half trace to an unresolved V gene, and the reason for the others is unknown. D and trimming come from the DNA, and the V and J calls and clone size come from that table. Present in this sample are tens of thousands of clones, 55% to 70% of which were seen just once. Roughly 3% of the sample is in the top ten clones.

Study-wide findings and limitations: A total of roughly 160 TCR beta chains were listed by the study as associated with cytomegalovirus. Some IMGT-functional V segments, including TRBV6-2 and TRBV6-3, could not be distinguished by the 87-base-pair reads and were therefore excluded. Compared with equally common non-associated chains, HLA-associated TCR beta chains in a later analysis were more clonally expanded and had lower generation probabilities. Broadly in line with IMGT annotations, most TCR beta V segments showed up in productive rearrangements about 90% or about 30% of the time in an earlier analysis of approximately 600 of the donors. A later analysis reported that several top co-occurrence clusters appeared linked to parvovirus B19, influenza, CMV and Epstein-Barr virus. Cytomegalovirus status was reported to be diagnosed by the classifier with high specificity and sensitivity in both the original and validation cohorts. When HLA alleles, especially DR and DQ, strongly co-occurred, TCR associations were difficult to assign to individual alleles. A later analysis associated about 16,000 TCR beta sequences with specific HLA alleles at a false discovery rate of 0.05. A cluster of highly shared sequence variants was judged likely to be a technical artifact of the sequencing pipeline. This cohort had only TCR beta chains sequenced, and the lack of alpha or paired-chain data limited which features could be detected. Presence/absence analyses assumed roughly uniform sequencing depth across donors, an assumption that may not hold. Linkage disequilibrium might explain the correlated functional status among segregating V segments, but an unknown experimental factor could not be excluded. Because counts were too low, more than 15 rarely observed V segments, including chromosome 9 orphons, were left out of the earlier analysis of roughly 600 of the donors. Most TCR sequences were seen in very few donors, while some public TCRs were found in many individuals. The authors suggested that the approach could potentially be extended to other disease states and immunological phenotypes. A further reported finding was that TCR beta sequences accurately predicted the HLA-A and HLA-B alleles for most subjects in the first cohort. In vitro tests confirmed that a few of the cytomegalovirus-associated TCR beta chains recognize cytomegalovirus antigens. Because some donors lacked HLA typing at each locus, the association tests relied only on the typed subset. A later analysis found that TCR association rates varied across HLA loci, with DRB1 alleles showing the most associated TCRs and HLA-C alleles the fewest. A later genetic analysis associated a missense DCLRE1C variant with V-gene and J-gene trimming of TCR beta chains, and an independent cohort replicated the association. A later genetic analysis reported fewer N-insertions in productive TCRs among donors in an Asian-associated ancestry cluster than the roughly 700-donor mean. In a later analysis, most CMV-associated TCR beta chains were found to appear HLA-restricted, with HLA associations seemingly driven largely by CMV exposure. For the cohort, immune exposure information was limited to CMV serostatus.

The rearranged chain carries TRBV5-1 and TRBJ2-7; 10 bases in between match TRBD1. Material: PBMCs. The source is a woman aged 50 to 60 in good health and CMV-seronegative. CDR3 reads: CASSFSGTGAIEQYF. The DNA is TGCGCCAGCAGCTTCTCCGGGACAGGGGCCATCGAGCAGTACTTC.